The following is a T cell receptor beta chain sequence with its context. In its sample, this clonotype was seen many times. Its antigen specificity is not known. No per-base quality is available; no much larger clone lies one base away. The hyperthyroidism patients were 18 to 65 years old and newly diagnosed, with a disease duration of less than 2 months. Anyone with other autoimmune diseases, uncontrolled infections, pregnancy or lactation was excluded from the study. Diagnosis was based on clinical symptoms, serum thyroxine, TRAb, thyroid ultrasound and orbital computed tomography. Total RNA was extracted using Trizol reagent, and RNA quality was checked on an Agilent 2100 Bioanalyzer. TCR beta CDR3 regions were amplified from RNA transcripts for repertoire sequencing. A first-round RT-PCR used HTBI primers with the Qiagen OneStep RT-PCR kit, followed by a second-round multiplex PCR, size selection and purification. Libraries were sequenced on an Illumina HiSeq2000 using paired-end 100 bp reads. As for the authors' bioinformatics: Reads were processed with SOAPnuke, discarding reads with adapters, uncalled bases, mean Phred below 15, or no exact constant-primer or identifier match. High-quality paired reads were merged with COPE v1.2.5. Unique nucleotide sequences were defined as clonotypes and aligned to IMGT TRB V, D and J references using MiTCR v1.1. The analysis was limited to V-J combinations with a frequency above 0.0001, which together covered approximately 99% of repertoires. For each V-J combination, a TCR clonal expansion and chaos score was defined as F50 clonal expansion divided by the chaos observed in the TCRdist matrix. Welch's t-statistics and random forest were used to reduce the features to approximately 13 V-J combinations, which were then used as input to a naive Bayes classifier. Thyroid-blood repertoire similarity was quantified with the Morisita-Horn index. The public sequencing data were trimmed at Q25 with fastp and processed into clonotypes with MiXCR by TCRdb, which kept only in-frame beta chains. A single entry per CDR3 protein holds the most common genes and DNA from its merged rows. These V and J calls are TCRdb output, not the study's own analysis. This sample comprises roughly 1.1 million distinct CDR3 sequences, 35% to 45% of them detected only once. Roughly 10% of the sample goes to the ten largest clones.

The sample originates from a study of Graves' ophthalmopathy and Graves' hyperthyroidism (dated by TCRdb to the late 2010s). The study in broad terms: Stable hyperthyroidism was defined as no progression to ophthalmopathy within 18 months of follow-up. The study used signatures of the TCR beta repertoire to tell Graves' ophthalmopathy apart from Graves' hyperthyroidism and to predict which patients would progress to ophthalmopathy. In total, 135 blood samples were TCR-sequenced: 40 to 45 ophthalmopathy, about 75 hyperthyroidism and some 17 hyperthyroidism-to-ophthalmopathy patients. A discovery set of about a hundred patients (43 ophthalmopathy, around 57 stable hyperthyroidism) was enrolled to explore V-J signatures distinguishing ophthalmopathy from hyperthyroidism. For independent validation, a separate cohort was made up of approximately 19 hyperthyroidism patients plus 17 patients who later progressed from hyperthyroidism to ophthalmopathy. T-cell repertoires of thyroid tissue and blood were compared in more than five hyperthyroidism patients. Following sample collection, hyperthyroidism patients were given methimazole at a starting dose of 30 mg daily, and ophthalmopathy patients were given high-dose intravenous methylprednisolone.

Relative to germline, V is missing 4 bases and J is missing 7 bases, with 8 bases of the junction outside any gene match. Spanning cysteine to phenylalanine, the CDR3 consists of 14 amino acids. Kept here is only the CDR3 DNA, which spans 42 bases and is read in frame from base 1. Points the paper makes about the study in general: In cross-validation, the 13-signature model distinguished ophthalmopathy from stable hyperthyroidism with 87.88% sensitivity and 81.08% specificity, while in the test set the corresponding values were roughly 80% and 75%. Most expanded thyroid clonotypes with a frequency above 0.001 also appeared in blood, which suggests that blood repertoires may reflect the immune response in the thyroid. In validation, the model predicted ophthalmopathy progression with over 60% sensitivity and 72.22% specificity; fewer than 15 predicted patients were CT-confirmed with GO in a median of about 6.1 months. Sample size was not statistically predetermined, and group allocation was not concealed from the investigators.

The sample consisted of peripheral blood or thyroid tissue (not recorded which). The TCR originated in an adult man with Graves' hyperthyroidism. The V and J segments used are TRBV12-3 or TRBV12-4 and TRBJ1-2; 8 of the junction bases match TRBD1. The nucleotides are TGTGCCAGCAGTTCGGACAGGGCAATGAGTGGCTACACCTTC. It specifies CASSSDRAMSGYTF.